This T cell receptor (beta chain) was identified in a study of blood T cells in healthy people across ages. This clonotype was seen at least ten times. Antigen unknown. Together with a sample-barcoded 5' primer, a J-beta primer mix was included in a second PCR lasting roughly 6 to 12 cycles. MiXCR was run by TCRdb on the 5' RACE reads, yielding one entry per CDR3 protein. The sample has some 940,000 distinct CDR3 sequences; under 35% are singletons. General study results and limits: There were more naive CD4+ cells and higher diversity in long-lived donors than in aged donors. Unsorted PBMC input precluded a conclusive naive versus antigen-experienced comparison.

These sequences were also reported in another study, on T cells of mothers and their children. Turning to that study: No clone of persistent microchimeric T cells was detected.

The TCR was taken from a woman in her thirties or forties in good health. Material for sequencing was blood.

The CDR3, as DNA: TGTGCCAGCAGTGATCGAAACCGGGACAGGGGAACGGAGGGCTACACCTTC. Protein sequence: CASSDRNRDRGTEGYTF. The genes are TRBV7-2 and TRBJ1-2; TRBD1 matches at 10 bases. Trimming cost V 6 bases and J 8 bases; bases outside gene matches: 18. CDR3 length: 17 amino acids. Germline values: CDR1 SGHTA, CDR2 FQGNSA. Filled out from reference TRBV7-2 and TRBJ1-2, the complete variable domain reads GAGVSQSPSNKVTEKGKDVELRCDPISGHTALYWYRQSLGQGLEFLIYFQGNSAPDKSGLPSDRFSAERTGGSVSTLTIQRTQQEDSAVYLCASSDRNRDRGTEGYTFGSGTRLTVV.